The next 18 T cell receptor beta chains were all read from a single sample in a study of Tregs in tolerant kidney transplant recipients. Profiling relied on immunoSEQ multiplex PCR, and the TCRdb table lists in-frame clones only, not all of them. Of 100,000 to 120,000 clones listed, 90% are singletons. Material: CD4+ T cells from blood, obtained before the transplant. The receptor source for this set is a human donor who received a combined kidney and bone marrow transplant.

The CDR3 loop is CAISESKGGSSPLHF. CDR3 bases: TGTGCCATCAGTGAGTCGAAAGGGGGCTCTTCACCCCTCCACTTT. The chain is built from TRBV10-3 and TRBJ1-6, with TRBD1 identical over 7 bases. CDR3 length: 15 amino acids. Trimming at V came to 0 bases and at J to 9 bases, leaving 5 bases not matched to a gene. Germline V gene lookup returns CDR1 ENHRY and CDR2 SYGVKD.

This chain connects TRBV7-7 to TRBJ2-7; D perhaps matches TRBD1 (6 bases). The CDR3 is 14 amino acids. The V gene lost 2 bases and the J gene lost 3 bases, with 11 bases spanning the gap. Germline V lookup: CDR1 SSHAT, CDR2 FNYEAQ (reference sequence). The CDR3 is CASSLRTEDYEQYF. CDR3 bases: TGTGCCAGCAGCTTACGGACAGAAGACTACGAGCAGTACTTC.

This rearrangement joins TRBV7-9 to TRBJ2-2, with D tentatively TRBD2 (5 bases). Germline CDR1 SEHNR, CDR2 FQNEAQ (reference sequence). Trimming took off 2 bases at V and 5 bases at J, with 18 bases between the two ends. This CDR3 spans 17 amino acids. The CDR3 loop is CASSLYPRLARTGELFF. The CDR3 DNA sequence: TGTGCCAGCAGCTTATATCCCAGGCTAGCACGAACCGGGGAGCTGTTTTTT.

This chain joins TRBV27 and TRBJ1-6, with D possibly matching TRBD1 (6 bases). The V and J ends lost 5 bases and 13 bases respectively, with 18 bases between them. Germline V gene data show CDR1 as MNHEY and CDR2 as SMNVEV (reference sequence). The CDR3 spans 14 residues. CDR3 sequence: CASSPHDRPGPLHF. The CDR3 DNA is TGTGCCAGCAGTCCTCACGACAGGCCGGGGCCCCTCCACTTT.

This clone has only one observation. The chain has TRBV2 and TRBJ2-3, with 7 bases aligning to TRBD2. CDR3 size: 14 residues. V dropped 7 bases and J dropped 8; count of bases not matched to a gene: 12. Germline V gene data show CDR1 as SNHLY and CDR2 as FYNNEI. The CDR3 DNA sequence: TGTGCCAGCACCCGTGGACTAGTAATGGGTACGCAGTATTTT. Protein: CASTRGLVMGTQYF.

The chain joins TRBV19 to TRBJ2-4; D might be TRBD1 (5 bases). The V end was cut by 5 bases, the J end by 7 bases, with 12 bases between. Looked up from germline, CDR1 is LNHDA and CDR2 is SQIVND (reference sequence). The CDR3 sequence is 13 residues long. CDR3 coding DNA: TGTGCCAGTAGTGACAGTTCAGGGAACATTCAGTACTTC. Amino acids: CASSDSSGNIQYF.

This clone was detected a few times. Other DNA sequences within the sample encode an identical CDR3. The CDR3 protein is CASSQGVSYEQYF. In DNA, the CDR3 is TGCGCCAGCTCTCAGGGGGTCTCCTACGAGCAGTACTTC. The chain joins TRBV4-1 to TRBJ2-7; 7 nucleotides align to TRBD1. The germline V gene encodes CDR1 MGHRA and CDR2 YSYEKL. The CDR3 extends over 13 amino acids. Losses at the gene ends were 8 bases for V and 0 bases for J; bases not matched to a gene: 4.

The chain recombines TRBV14 with TRBJ1-4; D may be TRBD1 (6 bases). CDR1 and CDR2 from the germline V gene are SGHDN and FVKESK. V was pared by 3 bases and J by 1 base, with 15 bases between. The CDR3 totals 17 residues. The CDR3 bases are TGTGCCAGCAGCCAGGGCGACAGGATTGGAACTAATGAAAAACTGTTTTTT. Encoded protein: CASSQGDRIGTNEKLFF.

The genes are TRBV6-1 and TRBJ2-3; 13 bases fit TRBD2. V trimming: 1 base; J trimming: 5 bases; junction bases outside the gene matches: 15. CDR1 is MNHNS, CDR2 SASEGT, per germline. The CDR3 contains 20 residues. The CDR3 loop reads CASSEDQQTTSGGAIDTQYF. CDR3 coding DNA: TGTGCCAGCAGTGAAGATCAACAGACAACTAGCGGGGGGGCCATAGATACGCAGTATTTT.

The chain employs TRBV10-2 and TRBJ2-1, with D unresolved. Germline CDR1 WSHSY, CDR2 SAAADI. V lost 7 bases, J lost 0 bases, and 10 bases lay in between. This CDR3 region has 14 residues. The CDR3 coding sequence is TGCGCCAGCACCCTCGGTAGCTCCTACAATGAGCAGTTCTTC. As protein: CASTLGSSYNEQFF.

The chain couples TRBV5-1 to TRBJ1-4, with D uncertain. Germline loops: CDR1 SGHRS, CDR2 YFSETQ. Trimming pared 0 bases from V and 2 bases from J, leaving 5 bases between. The CDR3 is 14 residues long. In nucleotides, the CDR3 is TGCGCCAGCAGCTTGGCCCTGACTAATGAAAAACTGTTTTTT. This sequence encodes CASSLALTNEKLFF.

The chain joins TRBV7-9 to TRBJ2-3; possibly TRBD1 for D (6 bases). Germline lookup yields CDR1 SEHNR and CDR2 FQNEAQ (reference sequence). The CDR3 length is 15 residues. Trimming shortened V by 5 bases and J by 3 bases, and 15 bases separated the two germline ends. DNA of the CDR3: TGTGCCAGCAGCACCAACAGGGCCTCTACAGATACGCAGTATTTT. This codes for CASSTNRASTDTQYF.

The chain combines TRBV7-6 with TRBJ2-2; D possibly corresponds to TRBD1 (5 bases). CDR1 and CDR2 (germline): SGHVS, FNYEAQ. The germline V and J ends were trimmed by 8 bases and 4 bases, with 23 bases remaining between them. The length of the CDR3 is 17 residues. CDR3 residues: CASGGDSTRFRTGELFF. The CDR3 DNA reads as TGTGCCAGCGGTGGAGACAGCACGAGGTTCCGCACCGGGGAGCTGTTTTTT.

The chain has TRBV7-6 and TRBJ2-7; TRBD2 matches at 7 bases. CDR1 is SGHVS and CDR2 is FNYEAQ in the germline V gene. Trimming cost V 1 base and J 5 bases; bases outside gene matches: 5. The CDR3 has 14 residues. The CDR3: CASSLVVGGDEQYF. The CDR3 bases are TGTGCCAGCAGCTTAGTAGTTGGGGGGGACGAGCAGTACTTC.

The rearrangement joins TRBV30 to TRBJ1-2, with 7 nucleotides matching TRBD1. Germline CDR1 reads GTSNPN; CDR2 reads SVGIG (reference sequence). The CDR3 totals 14 residues. CDR3 DNA sequence: TGTATTATGCAACAGGGGCCTTCGTCCTATGGCTACACCTTC. This translates into CIMQQGPSSYGYTF.

The chain links TRBV11-2 to TRBJ1-1; 8 bases fit TRBD1. The junction had 4 bases not matched to a gene; V was cut back by 2 bases and J by 5 bases. CDR3 length: 14 residues. Germline V CDR1 and CDR2: SGHAT, FQNNGV. CDR3 sequence reads: CASSLTGGWTEAFF. The CDR3 region has the DNA TGTGCCAGCAGCTTAACAGGGGGATGGACTGAAGCTTTCTTT.

The CDR3, as DNA: TGTGCCAGCAGCTTAAATCAGTACAATGAGCAGTTCTTC. Its protein is CASSLNQYNEQFF. The chain joins TRBV11-3 to TRBJ2-1, with D uncertain. The CDR3 is 13 residues long. V was pared by 2 bases and J by 4 bases, with 6 bases between. Germline V gene lookup returns CDR1 SGHNT and CDR2 YENEEA.

The chain combines TRBV28 with TRBJ2-7; 12 nucleotides agree with TRBD1. Losses at the gene ends were 5 bases for V and 5 bases for J; bases not matched to a gene: 13. Germline lookup yields CDR1 MDHEN and CDR2 SYDVKM. This CDR3 is 17 amino acids long. The CDR3 region has the DNA TGTGCCAGCAGTCTTATACCCCCGGGACAGGGGGCCCACGAGCAGTACTTC. Residues: CASSLIPPGQGAHEQYF.